The 23 T cell receptor beta chains in this list originate from one sample, sequenced in a study of cytomegalovirus exposure and HLA in healthy donors. The PCR was carried out with 60 Vbeta primers and 13 Jbeta primers. Using immunoSEQ multiplex PCR, the repertoire was profiled, and TCRdb retains in-frame clones only, with some absent. The sample has 35,000 to 40,000 clones, just under 75% seen once. Input material: PBMCs. The receptor source for this set is a man under 40 in good health and CMV-seronegative.

The chain is built from TRBV11-2 and TRBJ2-3; the match to TRBD1 covers 9 bases. The CDR3 is made up of 14 amino acids. The V gene end was trimmed by 5 bases and the J gene end by 5 bases; junction bases not matched to a gene: 5. Germline assignment: CDR1 SGHAT and CDR2 FQNNGV. CDR3 sequence (DNA): TGTGCCAGCAGCCGCCACAGGGGGCGAGATACGCAGTATTTT. Its protein is CASSRHRGRDTQYF.

The rearrangement links TRBV15 to TRBJ2-1; perhaps TRBD2 as D (9 bases). This CDR3 spans 23 amino acids. V was clipped by 5 bases and J by 4 bases, with 39 bases between them. Germline loops: CDR1 LNHNV, CDR2 YYDKDF (reference sequence). The CDR3 DNA follows: TGTGCCACCAGCTCTTTCCAGGGTGGGACAGGATCTAGCGGGACTAACTTTTACAATGAGCAGTTCTTC. Its translation: CATSSFQGGTGSSGTNFYNEQFF.

V gene TRBV27 combines with J gene TRBJ1-2; 7 bases agree with TRBD1. Germline-derived CDR1 and CDR2 are MNHEY and SMNVEV (reference sequence). V lost 3 bases to trimming and J lost 4 bases; unmatched junction nucleotides: 5. The CDR3 is 14 residues long. In DNA form, the CDR3 reads TGTGCCAGCAGTTTTAACAGGGGAAGCTATGGCTACACCTTC. Protein: CASSFNRGSYGYTF.

V usage is TRBV19 and J usage is TRBJ1-6; D might be TRBD1 (6 bases). The germline V gene has CDR1 LNHDA and CDR2 SQIVND (reference sequence). Trimming removed 7 bases from V and 5 bases from J, with 15 bases in between. The CDR3 has 15 amino acids. The CDR3, as DNA: TGTGCCAGTAAAACAGGGAACTGGGATAATTCACCCCTCCACTTT. This translates into CASKTGNWDNSPLHF.

The chain recombines TRBV9 with TRBJ2-7; possible D gene TRBD2, 7 bases. The V gene's germline CDR1 is SGDLS and CDR2 YYNGEE. The CDR3 is made up of 19 amino acids. V shed 0 bases and J shed 1 base, with 23 bases lying between them. CDR3 in amino acids: CASSVGPLGGRGSSYEQYF. DNA for the CDR3: TGTGCCAGCAGCGTAGGACCCCTCGGGGGGCGGGGATCGTCCTACGAGCAGTACTTC.

A few counts support this clone. The gene calls are TRBV5-1 and TRBJ1-2; D perhaps matches TRBD1 (5 bases). CDR1 is SGHRS and CDR2 is YFSETQ in the germline V gene. This CDR3 is 15 amino acids long. V lost 1 base and J 4 bases, leaving 14 bases between the germline ends. The CDR3 region has the DNA TGCGCCAGCAGCTTGACAGGCACCTACGCCTATGGCTACACCTTC. This sequence encodes CASSLTGTYAYGYTF.

CDR3 nucleotide sequence: TGTGCCAGCAGCACTAGCGGGATTTATACGCAGTATTTT. Protein sequence: CASSTSGIYTQYF. The rearrangement uses TRBV13 and TRBJ2-3, with TRBD2 identical over 10 bases. There are 13 residues in the CDR3. Trimming removed 5 bases from V and 7 bases from J; junction bases left unmatched: 3. From germline, CDR1 is PRHDT and CDR2 FYEKMQ (reference sequence).

The V gene is TRBV2, the J gene TRBJ2-3; D perhaps matches TRBD2 (6 bases). Trimming left V 9 bases short and J 0 bases short, with 13 bases between. The CDR3 runs 14 residues. Germline V gives CDR1 SNHLY, CDR2 FYNNEI. The CDR3 reads CARGGVASTDTQYF. The CDR3 bases are TGTGCCAGGGGGGGAGTAGCTAGCACAGATACGCAGTATTTT.

The V and J genes are TRBV5-1 and TRBJ2-7, with D perhaps matching TRBD1 (6 bases). This CDR3 is 14 amino acids long. The ends were cut back, 2 bases at V and 0 bases at J, with 9 bases in the middle. Germline CDR1 and CDR2: SGHRS and YFSETQ. The CDR3, as DNA: TGCGCCAGCAGCTTACAGGGAGACTCCTACGAGCAGTACTTC. Translated, it gives CASSLQGDSYEQYF.

In this sample, this clone turned up once. The rearrangement joins TRBV6-5 to TRBJ1-2; D possibly corresponds to TRBD1 (5 bases). Germline V lookup: CDR1 MNHEY, CDR2 SVGAGI. Trimming took 8 bases from V and 4 from J, leaving 11 bases between them. The CDR3 extends over 12 amino acids. The DNA for the CDR3 is TGTGCCAGCGCCGACAGCAGCTATGGCTACACCTTC. Translated, it gives CASADSSYGYTF.

The chain carries TRBV6-1 and TRBJ1-1; maybe TRBD1 (5 bases). Germline V gene sequence: CDR1 MNHNS, CDR2 SASEGT. CDR3 length equals 14 residues. The germline V and J ends were trimmed by 6 bases and 3 bases, with 14 bases remaining between them. This chain's CDR3 is CASSVRGRDTEAFF. CDR3 in DNA: TGTGCCAGCAGCGTAAGGGGTAGGGACACTGAAGCTTTCTTT.

V usage is TRBV5-1 and J usage is TRBJ2-7, with D possibly being TRBD2 (6 bases). Between the trimmed V and J ends, which lost 2 bases and 2 bases, there was a span of 14 bases. This CDR3 region has 15 residues. Germline V gives CDR1 SGHRS, CDR2 YFSETQ. The chain's CDR3 is CASSFLFGGTYEQYF. CDR3 bases: TGCGCCAGCAGCTTTCTTTTCGGGGGAACCTACGAGCAGTACTTC.

The chain combines TRBV20-1 with TRBJ2-1; TRBD1 might be the D (5 bases). V was clipped by 5 bases and J by 10 bases, with 9 bases between them. The length of the CDR3 is 10 residues. Germline CDR1 reads DFQATT; CDR2 reads SNEGSKA (reference sequence). The CDR3 sequence is CSASRQEQFF. CDR3 DNA: TGCAGTGCTTCGCGACAGGAGCAGTTCTTC.

The chain recombines TRBV5-1 with TRBJ1-3, with D possibly being TRBD1 (5 bases). V was cut by 3 bases and J by 8 bases, with 21 bases left in between. The CDR3 has 16 amino acids. Germline CDR1 SGHRS, CDR2 YFSETQ. Here the CDR3 reads CASSYGTLFSRDTIYF. As DNA, the CDR3 is TGCGCCAGCAGCTACGGGACTTTATTTTCTCGGGACACCATATATTTT.

V gene TRBV5-1 combines with J gene TRBJ1-2, with TRBD1 matching 9 bases. Germline CDR1 is SGHRS and CDR2 is YFSETQ. CDR3 length: 17 amino acids. V lost 0 bases to trimming and J lost 7 bases; unmatched junction nucleotides: 13. CDR3 bases: TGCGCCAGCAGCTTGGCCGCCCCAATCGGGACAGGGTCTGGCTACACCTTC. Encoded protein: CASSLAAPIGTGSGYTF. The full variable domain, in which reference TRBV5-1 and TRBJ1-2 provide the parts outside the CDR3, is KAGVTQTPRYLIKTRGQQVTLSCSPISGHRSVSWYQQTPGQGLQFLFEYFSETQRNKGNFPGRFSGRQFSNSRSEMNVSTLELGDSALYLCASSLAAPIGTGSGYTFGSGTRLTVV.

This sequence joins TRBV9 and TRBJ2-5; possibly TRBD2 for D (6 bases). The CDR3 has 13 amino acids. Germline assignment: CDR1 SGDLS and CDR2 YYNGEE. V lost 4 bases to trimming and J lost 5 bases, with 12 bases between them. The CDR3 DNA is TGTGCCAGCAGCCCTCGGGAGTATGAGACCCAGTACTTC. It encodes CASSPREYETQYF.

The chain links TRBV5-4 to TRBJ2-3; 8 positions agree with TRBD1. Germline values: CDR1 SGHNT, CDR2 YYREEE (reference sequence). The V gene end was trimmed by 3 bases and the J gene end by 2 bases; junction bases not matched to a gene: 5. There are 15 residues in the CDR3. DNA for the CDR3: TGTGCCAGCAGCTCCCGGGACAGGTACACAGATACGCAGTATTTT. This gives the protein CASSSRDRYTDTQYF.

The rearrangement links TRBV27 to TRBJ2-6, with 7 nucleotides matching TRBD1. Trimming took 5 bases from V and 0 from J; bases not matched to a gene: 7. The CDR3 contains 17 residues. Per the germline V gene, CDR1 is MNHEY and CDR2 is SMNVEV (reference sequence). CDR3 sequence (DNA): TGTGCCAGCAGTCTAGGACAGGCTAGCTCTGGGGCCAACGTCCTGACTTTC. It yields the protein CASSLGQASSGANVLTF.

The chain carries TRBV5-8 and TRBJ2-1; TRBD2 is a possible D gene (5 bases). Trimming removed 4 bases from V and 10 bases from J, with 12 bases in between. Germline V gene sequence: CDR1 SGHTS, CDR2 YDEGEE. The length of the CDR3 is 12 residues. CDR3 protein: CASSRGLLEQFF. The CDR3 DNA reads as TGTGCCAGCAGCCGAGGACTCCTAGAGCAGTTCTTC. Variable domain in full (rest from reference TRBV5-8 and TRBJ2-1): EAGVTQSPTHLIKTRGQQATLRCSPISGHTSVYWYQQALGLGLQFLLWYDEGEERNRGNFPPRFSGRQFPNYSSELNVNALELEDSALYLCASSRGLLEQFFGPGTRLTVL.

The chain employs TRBV15 and TRBJ2-5, with 9 positions matching TRBD1. The CDR3 length is 15 residues. V lost 8 bases, J lost 4 bases, and 11 bases stayed unmatched. Germline V lookup: CDR1 LNHNV, CDR2 YYDKDF (reference sequence). CDR3 nucleotide sequence: TGTGCCACCTACTCACCGACAGGGGGGATAGAGACCCAGTACTTC. Encoded protein: CATYSPTGGIETQYF.

Only one count was recorded for this clone. The V and J genes are TRBV6-5 and TRBJ1-2; TRBD1 aligns across 8 bases. Looked up from germline, CDR1 is MNHEY and CDR2 is SVGAGI. V shed 5 bases, J shed 3 bases, and the junction held 8 bases outside the gene matches. The CDR3 consists of 15 residues. The CDR3 nucleotides read TGTGCCAGCAGTCGACTCCCGGACAGGGACTATGGCTACACCTTC. Its translation: CASSRLPDRDYGYTF.

The chain combines TRBV28 with TRBJ1-3; TRBD1 aligns across 9 bases. With 6 bases clipped from V and 0 bases from J, the junction kept 12 bases outside the gene matches. CDR1 MDHEN and CDR2 SYDVKM come from the germline V gene. The CDR3 runs 18 residues. CDR3 sequence: CASSSVYDRGNSGNTIYF. The DNA of the CDR3 is TGTGCCAGCAGCTCAGTTTATGACAGGGGGAACTCTGGAAACACCATATATTTT. Looking up the rest from reference TRBV28 and TRBJ1-3 gives the full variable domain: DVKVTQSSRYLVKRTGEKVFLECVQDMDHENMFWYRQDPGLGLRLIYFSYDVKMKEKGDIPEGYSVSREKKERFSLILESASTNQTSMYLCASSSVYDRGNSGNTIYFGEGSWLTVV.

V is TRBV29-1 and J is TRBJ2-3; D remains unclear. This CDR3 is built from 11 residues. Per germline, CDR1 SQVTM and CDR2 ANQGSEA. Trimming pared 5 bases from V and 3 bases from J, leaving 6 bases between. Written as DNA, the CDR3 is TGCAGCGTTTCTAGGACAGATACGCAGTATTTT. This translates into CSVSRTDTQYF.